The present T cell receptor beta chain was sequenced within a study of early T cells in non-severe SARS-CoV-2 infection. The CDR3 totals 13 residues. V shed 2 bases, J shed 8 bases, and the junction held 8 bases outside the gene matches. Germline loops: CDR1 DFQATT, CDR2 SNEGSKA (reference sequence). In its sample, this clonotype was seen many times. Unique molecular identifier tags were affixed to discrete cDNA molecules. TCRdb independently ran MiXCR on the 5' RACE reads; one entry per CDR3 protein. The profile covers some 19,000 distinct CDR3 sequences, with about 4% appearing a single time and under 8.5% taken by the ten largest.

The gene calls are TRBV20-1 and TRBJ1-2; 7 bases match TRBD1. The sequenced material came from whole blood. The receptor was isolated from an adult who was a healthcare worker with PCR-confirmed SARS-CoV-2 infection or an uninfected control (not recorded which). Here the CDR3 DNA reads TGCAGTGCTAGACCCACAGGGGCCGGCGGCTACACCTTC. Amino acids: CSARPTGAGGYTF.